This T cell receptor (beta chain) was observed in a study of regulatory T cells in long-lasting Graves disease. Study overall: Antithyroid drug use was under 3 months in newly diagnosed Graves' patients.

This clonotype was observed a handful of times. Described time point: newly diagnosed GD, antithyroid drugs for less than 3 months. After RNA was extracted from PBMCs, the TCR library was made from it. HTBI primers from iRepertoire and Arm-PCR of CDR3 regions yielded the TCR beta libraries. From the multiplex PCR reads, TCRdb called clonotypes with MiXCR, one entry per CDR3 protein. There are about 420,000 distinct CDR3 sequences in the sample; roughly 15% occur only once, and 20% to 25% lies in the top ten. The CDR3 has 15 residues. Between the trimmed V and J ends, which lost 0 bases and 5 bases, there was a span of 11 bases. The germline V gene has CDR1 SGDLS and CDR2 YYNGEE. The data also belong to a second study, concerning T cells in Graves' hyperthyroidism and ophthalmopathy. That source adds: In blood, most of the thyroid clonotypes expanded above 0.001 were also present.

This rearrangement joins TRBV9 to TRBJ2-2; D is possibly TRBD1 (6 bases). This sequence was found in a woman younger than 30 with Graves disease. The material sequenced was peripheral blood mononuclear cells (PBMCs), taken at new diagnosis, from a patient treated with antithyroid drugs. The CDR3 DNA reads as TGTGCCAGCAGCGTAGAGGGGGTGTGGACCGGGGAGCTGTTTTTT. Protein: CASSVEGVWTGELFF.